The clone carrying this T cell receptor beta chain occurred once. Clones were read by immunoSEQ multiplex PCR, and TCRdb kept only the in-frame ones, dropping some. The table shows approximately 160,000 clones, with roughly 90% occurring only once. Trimming cost V 1 base and J 6 bases, with 17 bases left between them. The CDR3 covers 17 residues. Germline V gives CDR1 SGHRS, CDR2 YFSETQ. The data belong to a study of blood T cell repertoires in COVID-19. Overall study context: Some COVID-19 samples were acute and others convalescent; all came from the United States, Italy and Spain. PBMCs, B-cell-depleted T cells, or T cells provided the cDNA or gDNA that made up the material.

The clonotype originates from a woman aged 70-85 years with acute or convalescent COVID-19. This chain joins TRBV5-1 and TRBJ1-6; possible D gene TRBD1, 5 bases. Sequencing was performed on peripheral blood. The CDR3 DNA sequence: TGCGCCAGCAGCTTGAACCTAAGGGGCGCCACTAATTCACCCCTCCACTTT. This encodes CASSLNLRGATNSPLHF. The entire variable domain, with the rest obtained from reference TRBV5-1 and TRBJ1-6, is as follows: KAGVTQTPRYLIKTRGQQVTLSCSPISGHRSVSWYQQTPGQGLQFLFEYFSETQRNKGNFPGRFSGRQFSNSRSEMNVSTLELGDSALYLCASSLNLRGATNSPLHFGNGTRLTVT.